This is a list of T cell receptor beta chains from one sample in a study of cytomegalovirus exposure and HLA in healthy donors. Method: immunoSEQ multiplex PCR; TCRdb's copy keeps in-frame clones and lacks some. The sample records around 200,000 clones, 79% being singletons. Sequencing input: PBMCs. Every receptor here comes from a middle-aged man in good health and CMV-seronegative. CDR3s include the opening cysteine and the closing phenylalanine or tryptophan. The D gene is left open where the match is weak. Size is omitted from some rows. Given values are once, few, many or a class for expanded clones.

clone size: NA; J gene: TRBJ2-1; V gene: TRBV9; D gene: NA; CDR3 DNA: TGTGCCAGCAGAGACGGAGGGGCACACAATGAGCAGTTCTTC; CDR3 protein: CASRDGGAHNEQFF
clone size: NA; J gene: TRBJ2-1; V gene: TRBV9; D gene: TRBD2; CDR3 DNA: TGTGCCAGCAGCGTGAACACGGGGGGACTACCGCAGTTCTTC; CDR3 protein: CASSVNTGGLPQFF
clone size: NA; J gene: TRBJ2-3; V gene: TRBV19; D gene: TRBD2; CDR3 DNA: TGTGCCAGTAGTATAGTTGCTAGCGGGCGAAGCACAGATACGCAGTATTTT; CDR3 protein: CASSIVASGRSTDTQYF
clone size: NA; J gene: TRBJ1-4; V gene: TRBV29-1; D gene: NA; CDR3 DNA: TGCAGCGTTGAAGAACAGCATAATGAAAAACTGTTTTTT; CDR3 protein: CSVEEQHNEKLFF
clone size: few; J gene: TRBJ1-1; V gene: TRBV5-4; D gene: NA; CDR3 DNA: TGTGCCAGCAGCCCGAGTGGTAGGGGAGGGAACACTGAAGCTTTCTTT; CDR3 protein: CASSPSGRGGNTEAFF
clone size: NA; J gene: TRBJ1-1; V gene: TRBV29-1; D gene: NA; CDR3 DNA: TGCAGCGGAACGACCCCGGCGGCGTCTGAAGCTTTCTTT; CDR3 protein: CSGTTPAASEAFF
clone size: few; J gene: TRBJ1-5; V gene: TRBV19; D gene: TRBD1; CDR3 DNA: TGTGCCAGTAGTATAAGGGCAGGGGGCTCCGCTCAGCCCCAGCATTTT; CDR3 protein: CASSIRAGGSAQPQHF
clone size: NA; J gene: TRBJ2-2; V gene: TRBV28; D gene: NA; CDR3 DNA: TGTGCCAGCACTCGCCGTTTTGGGGGCAACACCGGGGAGCTGTTTTTT; CDR3 protein: CASTRRFGGNTGELFF
clone size: NA; J gene: TRBJ2-2; V gene: TRBV19; D gene: NA; CDR3 DNA: TGTGCCAGTAGTATTGATGGCAGGAACACCGGGGAGCTGTTTTTT; CDR3 protein: CASSIDGRNTGELFF
clone size: NA; J gene: TRBJ2-7; V gene: TRBV2; D gene: TRBD1; CDR3 DNA: TGTGCCGGGACAGGTTTACTAACCTACGAGCAGTACTTC; CDR3 protein: CAGTGLLTYEQYF
clone size: NA; J gene: TRBJ2-7; V gene: TRBV6-1; D gene: NA; CDR3 DNA: TGTGCCAGCAGTGAAGGTGACTTATACTACGAGCAGTACTTC; CDR3 protein: CASSEGDLYYEQYF
clone size: once; J gene: TRBJ2-7; V gene: TRBV18; D gene: NA; CDR3 DNA: TGTGCCAGCTCACCACCCGGGACGGGAGCCTACGAGCAGTACTTC; CDR3 protein: CASSPPGTGAYEQYF
clone size: NA; J gene: TRBJ2-3; V gene: TRBV4-1; D gene: TRBD2; CDR3 DNA: TGCGCCAGCAGCCAAGAGTCCCTAGCGGGAGTTACAGATACGCAGTATTTT; CDR3 protein: CASSQESLAGVTDTQYF
clone size: NA; J gene: TRBJ2-2; V gene: TRBV10-2; D gene: NA; CDR3 DNA: TGCGCCAGCAGTGAGTCGACAGGCGTTGGCACCGGGGAGCTGTTTTTT; CDR3 protein: CASSESTGVGTGELFF
clone size: few; J gene: TRBJ1-1; V gene: TRBV5-1; D gene: NA; CDR3 DNA: TGCGCCAGCAGCTTGCAGGGGAACACTGAAGCTTTCTTT; CDR3 protein: CASSLQGNTEAFF
clone size: NA; J gene: TRBJ2-2; V gene: TRBV5-1; D gene: TRBD2; CDR3 DNA: TGCGCCAGCAGCTTAGGGGGACTAGTGAACACCGGGGAGCTGTTTTTT; CDR3 protein: CASSLGGLVNTGELFF
clone size: NA; J gene: TRBJ1-1; V gene: TRBV27; D gene: NA; CDR3 DNA: TGTGCCAGCAGTTCCACACCCAGGGCGAACACTGAAGCTTTCTTT; CDR3 protein: CASSSTPRANTEAFF
clone size: NA; J gene: TRBJ1-1; V gene: TRBV7-9; D gene: TRBD1; CDR3 DNA: TGTGCCAGCAGCTTAAGCCTATCCCGTAGGGGGCTGGGGAACACTGAAGCTTTCTTT; CDR3 protein: CASSLSLSRRGLGNTEAFF
clone size: NA; J gene: TRBJ1-2; V gene: TRBV5-1; D gene: NA; CDR3 DNA: TGCGCCAGCAGCGGTACAGATCCCGCCTATGGCTACACCTTC; CDR3 protein: CASSGTDPAYGYTF
clone size: NA; J gene: TRBJ1-5; V gene: TRBV27; D gene: TRBD1; CDR3 DNA: TGTGCCAGCAGTTTAGAGGGGGCAGCTACCCCCCAGCATTTT; CDR3 protein: CASSLEGAATPQHF
clone size: NA; J gene: TRBJ2-1; V gene: TRBV19; D gene: NA; CDR3 DNA: TGTGCCAGTAGTATAATTGGCGGGGCCGAGCAGTTCTTC; CDR3 protein: CASSIIGGAEQFF
clone size: NA; J gene: TRBJ2-5; V gene: TRBV30; D gene: NA; CDR3 DNA: TGTGCCTGGAGTGCGACAGGATTTGGGGAGACCCAGTACTTC; CDR3 protein: CAWSATGFGETQYF
clone size: NA; J gene: TRBJ2-3; V gene: TRBV5-1; D gene: NA; CDR3 DNA: TGCGCCAGCAGCTTACAGCCCAGCACAGATACGCAGTATTTT; CDR3 protein: CASSLQPSTDTQYF
clone size: NA; J gene: TRBJ2-1; V gene: TRBV19; D gene: TRBD2; CDR3 DNA: TGTGCCAGTAGTTCACTAGCGGCCAGCATTCGGCAGTTCTTC; CDR3 protein: CASSSLAASIRQFF
clone size: few; J gene: TRBJ2-1; V gene: TRBV6-5; D gene: NA; CDR3 DNA: TGTGCCAGCAGCAGACGGCGGGACTACAATGAGCAGTTCTTC; CDR3 protein: CASSRRRDYNEQFF
clone size: NA; J gene: TRBJ1-4; V gene: TRBV28; D gene: NA; CDR3 DNA: TGTGCCAGCAGATTCAGGGGCATGGGCGAAAAACTGTTTTTT; CDR3 protein: CASRFRGMGEKLFF
clone size: NA; J gene: TRBJ2-7; V gene: TRBV9; D gene: TRBD2; CDR3 DNA: TGTGCCAGCAGCCACGGGACTAGCGGGGTCGATTCCTACGAGCAGTACTTC; CDR3 protein: CASSHGTSGVDSYEQYF
clone size: NA; J gene: TRBJ2-3; V gene: TRBV5-1; D gene: NA; CDR3 DNA: TGCGCCAGCAGCTTTGGGGGGAGCACAGATACGCAGTATTTT; CDR3 protein: CASSFGGSTDTQYF
clone size: NA; J gene: TRBJ1-2; V gene: TRBV28; D gene: NA; CDR3 DNA: TGTGCCAGCAGTATCCACAGGGTTGGGAACTATGGCTACACCTTC; CDR3 protein: CASSIHRVGNYGYTF
clone size: NA; J gene: TRBJ2-1; V gene: TRBV12-5; D gene: TRBD2; CDR3 DNA: TGTGCTAGTGGTTTGGTAATTTCGCGGGAGGGGGCGGAGCAGTTCTTC; CDR3 protein: CASGLVISREGAEQFF
clone size: NA; J gene: TRBJ1-5; V gene: TRBV28; D gene: NA; CDR3 DNA: TGTGCCAGCAGCTCCTCCTCCGGGGGGATAGATAGCAATCAGCCCCAGCATTTT; CDR3 protein: CASSSSSGGIDSNQPQHF
clone size: NA; J gene: TRBJ1-2; V gene: TRBV6-6; D gene: NA; CDR3 DNA: TGTGCCAGCAGCGGACAGAGTGGGGTTAACTATGGCTACACCTTC; CDR3 protein: CASSGQSGVNYGYTF
clone size: NA; J gene: TRBJ2-1; V gene: TRBV28; D gene: TRBD2; CDR3 DNA: TGTGCCAGCAGTTTCCTAGTTGCGGGGGGGTACAATGAGCAGTTCTTC; CDR3 protein: CASSFLVAGGYNEQFF
clone size: few; J gene: TRBJ2-2; V gene: TRBV27; D gene: TRBD2; CDR3 DNA: TGTGCCAGCAGTATATTGCCCCGCTGGGACTATAACACCGGGGAGCTGTTTTTT; CDR3 protein: CASSILPRWDYNTGELFF
clone size: NA; J gene: TRBJ2-5; V gene: TRBV2; D gene: TRBD2; CDR3 DNA: TGTGCCAGCAGAAGGCTAGCGGGAGCGTCAGAGACCCAGTACTTC; CDR3 protein: CASRRLAGASETQYF
clone size: NA; J gene: TRBJ2-5; V gene: TRBV7-9; D gene: TRBD1; CDR3 DNA: TGTTCCAGCAGCTCCAGGACAGGGAGTCAAGAGACCCAGTACTTC; CDR3 protein: CSSSSRTGSQETQYF
clone size: NA; J gene: TRBJ1-5; V gene: TRBV18; D gene: TRBD1; CDR3 DNA: TGTGCCAGCTCATGGGACAGAGCCCTCCATCAGCCCCAGCATTTT; CDR3 protein: CASSWDRALHQPQHF
clone size: NA; J gene: TRBJ1-1; V gene: TRBV29-1; D gene: NA; CDR3 DNA: TGCAGCGCACACCCAGATTCAAACACTGAAGCTTTCTTT; CDR3 protein: CSAHPDSNTEAFF
clone size: once; J gene: TRBJ2-1; V gene: TRBV18; D gene: NA; CDR3 DNA: TGTGCCAGCTCGGAGGACAGAAATGAGCAGTTCTTC; CDR3 protein: CASSEDRNEQFF
clone size: NA; J gene: TRBJ2-1; V gene: TRBV27; D gene: TRBD2; CDR3 DNA: TGTGCCAGCAGTTTAGTCGGGACTAGCGGGAGGGCCAGGAATGAGCAGTTCTTC; CDR3 protein: CASSLVGTSGRARNEQFF
clone size: NA; J gene: TRBJ1-1; V gene: TRBV18; D gene: TRBD1; CDR3 DNA: TGTGCCAGCTCACCACGGGGACAGGGGATGGACACTGAAGCTTTCTTT; CDR3 protein: CASSPRGQGMDTEAFF
clone size: NA; J gene: TRBJ1-1; V gene: TRBV13; D gene: NA; CDR3 DNA: TGTGCCAGCAGCCCGCCGGGGAACACTGAAGCTTTCTTT; CDR3 protein: CASSPPGNTEAFF
clone size: NA; J gene: TRBJ1-3; V gene: TRBV6-1; D gene: TRBD1; CDR3 DNA: TGTGCCAGCAGTAGTACAGGGGATGCGGGAAACACCGTATATTTT; CDR3 protein: CASSSTGDAGNTVYF
clone size: NA; J gene: TRBJ2-7; V gene: TRBV5-1; D gene: TRBD2; CDR3 DNA: TGCGCCAGCAGCTGGGGACTAGCGGGAGGGGCCTACTCCTACGAGCAGTACTTC; CDR3 protein: CASSWGLAGGAYSYEQYF
clone size: once; J gene: TRBJ2-1; V gene: TRBV7-9; D gene: NA; CDR3 DNA: TGTGCCAGCAGCTTAGTTGGGGCAGCCGATGAGCAGTTCTTC; CDR3 protein: CASSLVGAADEQFF
clone size: NA; J gene: TRBJ2-1; V gene: TRBV11-1; D gene: TRBD1; CDR3 DNA: TGTGCCAGCAGCTTACGGGCAGGGGGCGATGAGCAGTTCTTC; CDR3 protein: CASSLRAGGDEQFF
clone size: NA; J gene: TRBJ2-5; V gene: TRBV28; D gene: TRBD1; CDR3 DNA: TGTGCCAGCAGTTCCCCTGGGACAGCCCAAGAGACCCAGTACTTC; CDR3 protein: CASSSPGTAQETQYF
clone size: NA; J gene: TRBJ2-1; V gene: TRBV28; D gene: NA; CDR3 DNA: TGTGCCAGCAGCCCCCAGACAGGTTCCTACAATGAGCAGTTCTTC; CDR3 protein: CASSPQTGSYNEQFF
clone size: NA; J gene: TRBJ2-5; V gene: TRBV7-2; D gene: NA; CDR3 DNA: TGTGCCAGCAGCTCGTATACAGAGTACCAAGAGACCCAGTACTTC; CDR3 protein: CASSSYTEYQETQYF
clone size: NA; J gene: TRBJ2-3; V gene: TRBV6-5; D gene: TRBD2; CDR3 DNA: TGTGCCAGCAGTCGGCTAGCGGAGAGCACAGATACGCAGTATTTT; CDR3 protein: CASSRLAESTDTQYF
clone size: NA; J gene: TRBJ2-2; V gene: TRBV28; D gene: TRBD1; CDR3 DNA: TGTGCCAGCAGTTCGACCCAGACCGGACAGGGATGGAACACCGGGGAGCTGTTTTTT; CDR3 protein: CASSSTQTGQGWNTGELFF
clone size: NA; J gene: TRBJ1-1; V gene: TRBV5-1; D gene: NA; CDR3 DNA: TGCGCCAGCAGTTTAAGGGGCTGGGACACTGAAGCTTTCTTT; CDR3 protein: CASSLRGWDTEAFF
clone size: few; J gene: TRBJ1-2; V gene: TRBV6-1; D gene: NA; CDR3 DNA: TGTGCCAGCAGTGTTCAACAGTGGGTGTTAGTCTATGGCTACACCTTC; CDR3 protein: CASSVQQWVLVYGYTF
clone size: NA; J gene: TRBJ2-1; V gene: TRBV4-1; D gene: NA; CDR3 DNA: TGCGCCAGCAGCCAAGGCCCAGGGAAGTCCTACAATGAGCAGTTCTTC; CDR3 protein: CASSQGPGKSYNEQFF
clone size: NA; J gene: TRBJ2-1; V gene: TRBV9; D gene: NA; CDR3 DNA: TGTGCCAGCAGTCCGGGGGGCCGGCCCTACAATGAGCAGTTCTTC; CDR3 protein: CASSPGGRPYNEQFF